This T cell receptor beta chain derives from a study of blood T cell repertoires in COVID-19. As for the study in general: Spain, Italy and the United States supplied samples that represented acute and convalescent COVID-19. From T cells, B-cell-depleted T cells, or PBMCs came the material, which was cDNA or gDNA.

Sequencing was performed with immunoSEQ multiplex PCR; in TCRdb, only in-frame clones are kept and a portion is missing. The table lists more than 45,000 clones, more than 70% of them singletons. Per germline, CDR1 SGHVS and CDR2 FQNEAQ. The trim removed 5 bases at V and 8 bases at J, leaving 5 bases unmatched. The CDR3 loop spans 12 amino acids. The TCR sequence derives from a man in his forties with active COVID-19. Specimen: peripheral blood. The V call is TRBV7-8, the J call TRBJ1-1, with 7 bases identical to TRBD1. The CDR3 protein is CASSLGDREAFF. The CDR3 DNA reads TGTGCCAGCAGCCTAGGGGACAGAGAAGCTTTCTTT.